The 24 T cell receptor beta chains below come from one sample, sequenced in a study of shared clonotypes between healthy human individuals. Data came from immunoSEQ multiplex PCR; TCRdb stores just in-frame clones and leaves some out. This sample has more than 400,000 clones, with over 70% found just once. Sequences were obtained from PBMCs. The receptors originated from a woman in her forties in good health. Some clones in this sample may be carry-over from other donors' samples.

About this clone: The junction departs from the called germline gene at one end, perhaps through a read error. The chain uses TRBV10-1 and TRBJ2-1; D is uncertain. CDR1 WNHNN and CDR2 SYGVQD come from the germline V gene (reference sequence). This CDR3 has 13 residues. CDR3 in amino acids: CASSESTLPELFF. In DNA, the CDR3 is TGCGCCAGCAGTGAGTCGACCCTCCCCGAGCTGTTCTTC.

This chain uses TRBV10-3 with TRBJ2-7; D call uncertain. V was trimmed by 6 bases and J by 1 base, leaving 10 bases between them. CDR3 length: 13 residues. Germline V gives CDR1 ENHRY, CDR2 SYGVKD. CDR3: CAIRRSDSYEQYF. The DNA for the CDR3 is TGTGCCATCAGGAGGTCGGATTCCTACGAGCAGTACTTC.

V and J are TRBV9 and TRBJ2-5; 10 nucleotides match TRBD1. CDR1 SGDLS and CDR2 YYNGEE come from the germline V gene. The CDR3 covers 17 residues. The trim removed 0 bases at V and 5 bases at J, leaving 10 bases unmatched. The CDR3 is CASSVGSRDRGTETQYF. DNA for the CDR3: TGTGCCAGCAGCGTAGGGAGCCGGGACAGGGGCACGGAGACCCAGTACTTC.

In regard to this clone: This likely reflects a read error, since a far larger clone is one base away. The same CDR3 arises from other DNA sequences in this sample as well. The genes are TRBV28 and TRBJ1-1; a weak D match, TRBD1 (6 bases). This CDR3 region has 15 residues. CDR1 is MDHEN, CDR2 SYDVKM, per germline. The CDR3 DNA reads as TGTGCCAGCAGTGCCGCCGGGACATCGAACACCGAAGCTTTCTTT. Amino acid sequence: CASSAAGTSNTEAFF.

This chain links TRBV4-3 with TRBJ2-5; possibly TRBD1 for D (5 bases). The germline V and J ends were trimmed by 0 bases and 1 base, with 9 bases remaining between them. The CDR3 totals 15 residues. CDR1 is LGHNA, CDR2 YSLEER, per germline. The CDR3 is CASSQDLGPQETQYF. The CDR3 DNA reads as TGCGCCAGCAGCCAAGATCTGGGGCCCCAAGAGACCCAGTACTTC.

Concerning this clone itself: This likely reflects a read error, since a far larger clone is one base away. The V gene is TRBV6-1, the J gene TRBJ1-5; TRBD1 is a possible D gene (5 bases). Trimming shortened V by 10 bases and J by 0 bases, and 16 bases separated the two germline ends. The CDR3 has 15 residues. Germline assignment: CDR1 MNHNS and CDR2 SASEGT. CDR3 loop: CATFRTRFSNQPQHF. The CDR3 region has the DNA TGTGCCACCTTCAGGACAAGGTTTAGCAATCAGCCCCAGCATTTT.

The chain combines TRBV6-6 with TRBJ1-4; D not resolved. V was trimmed by 1 base and J by 3 bases, leaving 6 bases between them. The CDR3 sequence is 14 residues long. CDR1 and CDR2 from the germline V gene are MNHNY and SVGAGI (reference sequence). In DNA form, the CDR3 reads TGTGCCAGCAGTTACTGGGCGGCTAATGAAAAACTGTTTTTT. It encodes CASSYWAANEKLFF.

The chain uses TRBV7-8 and TRBJ2-1, with D uncertain. The CDR3 length is 12 residues. With 3 bases removed from V and 7 bases from J, the gap between germline ends came to 7 bases. The germline V gene encodes CDR1 SGHVS and CDR2 FQNEAQ. CDR3 amino acids: CASSFFRNEQFF. For the CDR3, the DNA is TGTGCCAGCAGCTTTTTCCGGAATGAGCAGTTCTTC.

This chain joins TRBV7-2 and TRBJ2-7; 7 bases line up with TRBD1. This CDR3 has 15 amino acids. V dropped 6 bases and J dropped 4; count of bases not matched to a gene: 12. Germline V gene data show CDR1 as SGHTA and CDR2 as FQGNSA. The CDR3 nucleotides read TGTGCCAGCAGACCGACAGGGCTTTTCCCATACGAGCAGTACTTC. Translation gives CASRPTGLFPYEQYF.

In its sample, this clone was seen once. This chain joins TRBV7-2 and TRBJ1-1, with D uncertain. Looked up from germline, CDR1 is SGHTA and CDR2 is FQGNSA. Between the trimmed V and J ends, which lost 2 bases and 3 bases, there was a span of 7 bases. The CDR3 is 13 amino acids. The CDR3 reads CASSLYRYTEAFF. CDR3 DNA: TGTGCCAGCAGCTTATACCGTTACACTGAAGCTTTCTTT.

As regards this clone: Only one base separates this from a far larger clonotype, so it likely reflects a read error. V gene TRBV4-1 combines with J gene TRBJ1-1; possibly TRBD1 for D (5 bases). CDR1 MGHRA and CDR2 YSYEKL come from the germline V gene. This CDR3 spans 15 amino acids. Trimming removed 1 base at V and 5 bases at J, with 14 bases between. In DNA form, the CDR3 reads TGCGCCAGCAGCCAAGGGACACTGCAAAGAACTGAAGCTTTCTTT. Encoded protein: CASSQGTLQRTEAFF.

The V call is TRBV5-1, the J call TRBJ1-2, with D possibly TRBD1 on 5 matching bases. V was cut by 1 base and J by 1 base, with 8 bases left in between. Germline V gene lookup returns CDR1 SGHRS and CDR2 YFSETQ. The CDR3 runs 14 residues. CDR3 in amino acids: CASSLPGNNYGYTF. The CDR3 nucleotides read TGCGCCAGCAGCTTGCCAGGGAATAACTATGGCTACACCTTC.

V is TRBV2 and J is TRBJ2-1; 12 bases align to TRBD2. The germline gives CDR1 SNHLY, CDR2 FYNNEI. V trimming: 7 bases; J trimming: 7 bases; junction bases outside the gene matches: 2. CDR3 length: 13 residues. CDR3 residues: CASIGTSGNEQFF. CDR3 in DNA: TGTGCCAGCATAGGGACTAGCGGGAATGAGCAGTTCTTC. Full variable domain (remainder filled in from reference TRBV2 and TRBJ2-1): EPEVTQTPSHQVTQMGQEVILRCVPISNHLYFYWYRQILGQKVEFLVSFYNNEISEKSEIFDDQFSVERPDGSNFTLKIRSTKLEDSAMYFCASIGTSGNEQFFGPGTRLTVL.

This clone was recorded once. This likely reflects a read error, since a far larger clone is one base away. The identical CDR3 is also encoded by other nucleotide sequences in the sample. The chain uses TRBV28 and TRBJ1-5, with 9 bases fitting TRBD1. Germline CDR1 reads MDHEN; CDR2 reads SYDVKM. This CDR3 is 17 amino acids long. CDR3 DNA: TGTGCAAGCAGGAGTACCGGGGACAGGGTCTCCGTTCAGCCCCAGCATTTT. Its translation: CASRSTGDRVSVQPQHF.

The rearrangement joins TRBV2 to TRBJ2-5; D tentatively reads TRBD1 or TRBD2 (5 bases each). Germline CDR1 and CDR2: SNHLY and FYNNEI. V gave up 5 bases and J gave up 5 bases, with 9 bases separating them. The CDR3 covers 12 residues. CDR3 DNA sequence: TGTGCCAGCAGTCGGGACCTGGAGACCCAGTACTTC. Its translation: CASSRDLETQYF.

The chain combines TRBV4-1 with TRBJ2-5; possible D gene TRBD2, 6 bases. Per germline, CDR1 MGHRA and CDR2 YSYEKL. The germline V and J ends were trimmed by 4 bases and 4 bases, with 13 bases remaining between them. This CDR3 spans 14 amino acids. The CDR3: CASSRGWRGETQYF. As DNA, the CDR3 is TGCGCCAGCAGCCGCGGGTGGAGGGGAGAGACCCAGTACTTC.

This clone has a handful of counts. The CDR3 loop is CASSLSGPGGDEQFF. CDR3 DNA sequence: TGTGCCAGCAGTCTATCCGGGCCCGGGGGCGATGAGCAGTTCTTC. The J gene is TRBJ2-1, the V gene TRBV6-4, with D perhaps matching TRBD1 or TRBD2 (6 bases each). Germline loops: CDR1 MRHNA, CDR2 SNTAGT. The V gene lost 5 bases and the J gene lost 8 bases, with 19 bases spanning the gap. The CDR3 has 15 amino acids.

In this sample, this clone turned up many times. The rearrangement joins TRBV27 to TRBJ1-6, with D perhaps TRBD1 (6 bases). The CDR3 totals 15 residues. The V gene lost 1 base and the J gene lost 10 bases, with 14 bases spanning the gap. Per germline, CDR1 MNHEY and CDR2 SMNVEV (reference sequence). CDR3 DNA: TGTGCCAGCAGTTTATTTTCAGGGGCCGGGTCACCCCTCCACTTT. Its translation: CASSLFSGAGSPLHF.

This clone was counted a single time. The rearrangement joins TRBV5-5 to TRBJ2-2; 8 bases fit TRBD2. After removal of 3 bases from V and 0 bases from J, the junction contained 13 bases not matched to a gene. CDR3 length: 19 amino acids. Germline loops: CDR1 SGHKS, CDR2 YYEKEE (reference sequence). The CDR3 spells CASSSTQNGGDSNTGELFF. For the CDR3, the DNA is TGTGCCAGCAGCTCCACCCAGAACGGGGGGGACTCGAACACCGGGGAGCTGTTTTTT.

V gene TRBV5-6 combines with J gene TRBJ1-2; a possible D gene is TRBD1 (5 bases). CDR1 and CDR2 (germline): SGHDT, YYEEEE. This CDR3 is built from 12 residues. The V gene lost 4 bases and the J gene lost 3 bases, with 7 bases spanning the gap. The CDR3 sequence: CASSRGDYGYTF. The CDR3 DNA sequence: TGTGCCAGCAGCCGAGGGGACTATGGCTACACCTTC. Supplemented by reference TRBV5-6 and TRBJ1-2, the full variable domain reads DAGVTQSPTHLIKTRGQQVTLRCSPKSGHDTVSWYQQALGQGPQFIFQYYEEEERQRGNFPDRFSGHQFPNYSSELNVNALLLGDSALYLCASSRGDYGYTFGSGTRLTVV.

This chain uses TRBV29-1 with TRBJ1-2; the match to TRBD1 covers 10 bases. Looked up from germline, CDR1 is SQVTM and CDR2 is ANQGSEA. This CDR3 is built from 11 residues. CDR3 nucleotide sequence: TGCGTCGGACAGGGGGGATATGGCTACACCTTC. It is translated as CVGQGGYGYTF.

Concerning this clone: A far larger clone lies a single base away; this is likely a read error. The chain uses TRBV6-6 and TRBJ2-3; D is perhaps TRBD2 (6 bases). The germline V gene encodes CDR1 MNHNY and CDR2 SVGAGI (reference sequence). The CDR3 runs to 15 residues. CDR3 loop: CASRDAAGSTDTRYF. Written as DNA, the CDR3 is TGTGCCAGCAGAGATGCAGCGGGTAGCACAGATACGCGGTATTTT.

J is TRBJ1-1 and V is TRBV7-2, with D unclear. The germline gives CDR1 SGHTA, CDR2 FQGNSA. Trimming stripped 3 bases from V and 7 bases from J, with 12 bases between. The CDR3 covers 13 residues. The CDR3 reads CASSLDPDIEAFF. The CDR3 bases are TGTGCCAGCAGCTTGGACCCTGACATTGAAGCTTTCTTT. The variable domain in full, with the rest retrieved from reference TRBV7-2 and TRBJ1-1, is GAGVSQSPSNKVTEKGKDVELRCDPISGHTALYWYRQSLGQGLEFLIYFQGNSAPDKSGLPSDRFSAERTGGSVSTLTIQRTQQEDSAVYLCASSLDPDIEAFFGQGTRLTVV.

The rearrangement joins TRBV5-4 to TRBJ2-7, with D unresolved. V lost 4 bases and J lost 6, with 23 bases in between. The CDR3 contains 16 residues. Germline values: CDR1 SGHNT, CDR2 YYREEE (reference sequence). The CDR3 sequence: CASSLPGGPGPLEQYF. The DNA for the CDR3 is TGTGCCAGCAGCCTGCCAGGCGGACCCGGTCCGCTCGAGCAGTACTTC.